The rows below give T cell receptor beta chains drawn from one sample of a study of beta chain features in type 1 diabetes. Libraries were prepared by immunoSEQ multiplex PCR; TCRdb keeps only in-frame clonotypes and omits some of them. Here the sample spans under 550,000 clones, approximately 10% being singletons. The sample was naive CD4+ T cells from blood. Source of these receptors: a woman aged 18-29 years in good health. Each CDR3 is given with its conserved first and last residue.

v_gene	j_gene	CDR3aa
TRBV30	TRBJ2-7	CACPGRAAYEQYF
TRBV7-9	TRBJ1-2	CASSLAGTGLPYTF
TRBV7-2	TRBJ2-7	CASSQLAGGRYEQYF
TRBV28	TRBJ2-5	CASSRDNQETQYF
TRBV5-1	TRBJ2-2	CASSSLVDGELFF
TRBV9	TRBJ1-5	CASSEGTSINQPQHF
TRBV7-3	TRBJ2-1	CASSYDRSKEQFF
TRBV5-4	TRBJ2-7	CASSLGASNEQYF
TRBV7-3	TRBJ2-3	CASSLIGADTQYF
TRBV25-1	TRBJ2-3	CASRGGGDTQYF
TRBV5-4	TRBJ2-1	CASSWRGQGRNEQFF
TRBV4-2	TRBJ2-3	CASSQAASGADTQYF
TRBV11-3	TRBJ2-1	CASSLGTSGDNEQFF
TRBV10-3	TRBJ2-7	CAISPQSYEQYF
TRBV7-7	TRBJ2-5	CASSPGQGAFETQYF
TRBV6-5	TRBJ2-3	CASSYGQGADTQYF
TRBV5-1	TRBJ2-3	CASSFRDRSTDTQYF
TRBV30	TRBJ2-2	CAWSLVQSGELFF
TRBV5-4	TRBJ2-2	CASSLIGQSVSTGELFF
TRBV2	TRBJ2-1	CASSEGGLIYNEQFF
TRBV7-9	TRBJ2-1	CASSLFVDPNEQFF
TRBV5-4	TRBJ1-2	CASSETGYYGYTF
TRBV14	TRBJ2-1	CASSQVRLAGLIF
TRBV13	TRBJ2-3	CASSLVRISTDTQYF
TRBV29-1	TRBJ1-1	CSVTTVAGGTEAFF
TRBV2	TRBJ2-7	CASSPRGQGPEQYF
TRBV18	TRBJ2-1	CASSPGTIKFF
TRBV6-5	TRBJ2-3	CASSRGQDTQYF
TRBV7-8	TRBJ2-7	CASSLTSGKYSYEQYF
TRBV14	TRBJ2-1	CASSRGFEQFF
TRBV6-6	TRBJ1-5	CASSYRQSSNQPQHF
TRBV7-2	TRBJ2-5	CASSLGLAETQYF
TRBV6-5	TRBJ2-3	CASSYSEVTDTQYF
TRBV27	TRBJ2-3	CASKVQGKDTQYF
TRBV7-2	TRBJ1-1	CASSRNSGGGTTEAFF
TRBV11-2	TRBJ1-1	CASSSQLNTEAFF
TRBV30	TRBJ2-7	CAWSGYRQKGSYEQYF
TRBV5-1	TRBJ2-5	CATKAQETQYF
TRBV27	TRBJ2-6	CASNKGSGANVLTF
TRBV7-6	TRBJ2-1	CASSLIGGSGGNEQFF
TRBV5-1	TRBJ1-4	CASSGQGQLDEKLFF
TRBV28	TRBJ2-1	CASRLPGLAGSEQFF
TRBV5-1	TRBJ2-5	CASSRRGETQYF
TRBV15	TRBJ2-7	CATSRGGGKTREQYF
TRBV28	TRBJ2-5	CASSLNQETQYF
TRBV29-1	TRBJ1-4	CSLRGPDEKLFF
TRBV7-6	TRBJ1-1	CASSRYGTNTEAFF
TRBV30	TRBJ1-5	CAWSVGVLQPQHF
TRBV15	TRBJ2-5	CATSRDQAGETQYF
TRBV11-1	TRBJ2-5	CASSDWVGPNQETQYF
TRBV2	TRBJ1-1	CASSEGGLPNTEAFF
TRBV10-3	TRBJ1-1	CAISEWGTEAFF
TRBV9	TRBJ2-1	CASSPRAGVSYNEQFF
TRBV13	TRBJ1-4	CASSSHRVGDEKLFF